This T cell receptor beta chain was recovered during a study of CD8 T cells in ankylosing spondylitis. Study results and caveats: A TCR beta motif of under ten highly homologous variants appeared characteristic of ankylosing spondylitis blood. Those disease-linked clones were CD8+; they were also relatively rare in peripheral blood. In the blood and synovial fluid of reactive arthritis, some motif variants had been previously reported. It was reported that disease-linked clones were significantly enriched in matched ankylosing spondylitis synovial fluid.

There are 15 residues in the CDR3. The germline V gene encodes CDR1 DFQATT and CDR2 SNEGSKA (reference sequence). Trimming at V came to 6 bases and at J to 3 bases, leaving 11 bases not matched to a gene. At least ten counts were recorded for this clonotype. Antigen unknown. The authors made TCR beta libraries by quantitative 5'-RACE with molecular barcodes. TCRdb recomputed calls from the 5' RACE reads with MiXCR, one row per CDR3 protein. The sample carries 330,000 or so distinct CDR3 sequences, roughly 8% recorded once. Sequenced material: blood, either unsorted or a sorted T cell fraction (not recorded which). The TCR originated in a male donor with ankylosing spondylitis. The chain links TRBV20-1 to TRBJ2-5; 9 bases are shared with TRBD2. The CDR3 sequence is CSAFPSGLAKETQYF. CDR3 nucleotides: TGCAGTGCCTTTCCCTCCGGACTAGCGAAAGAGACCCAGTACTTC.